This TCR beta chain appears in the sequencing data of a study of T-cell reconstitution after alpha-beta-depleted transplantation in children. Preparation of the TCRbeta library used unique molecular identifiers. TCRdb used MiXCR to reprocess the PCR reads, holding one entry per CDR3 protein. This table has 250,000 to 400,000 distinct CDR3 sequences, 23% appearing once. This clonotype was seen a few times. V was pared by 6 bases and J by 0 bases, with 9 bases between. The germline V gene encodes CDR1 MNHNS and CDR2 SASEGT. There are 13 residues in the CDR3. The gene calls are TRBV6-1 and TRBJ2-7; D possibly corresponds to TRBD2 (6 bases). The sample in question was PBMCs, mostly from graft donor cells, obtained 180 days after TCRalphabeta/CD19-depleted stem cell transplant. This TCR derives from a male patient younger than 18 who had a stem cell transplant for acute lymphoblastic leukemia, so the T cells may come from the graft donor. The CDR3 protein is CASSGTSSYEQYF. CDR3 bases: TGTGCCAGCAGCGGGACTTCCTCCTACGAGCAGTACTTC.